These 2 T cell receptor beta chains came from one sample sequenced in a study of OX40 agonist ivuxolimab in advanced cancers. Library preparation used the immunoSEQ multiplex PCR assay. The immuneACCESS repertoire file appears here via TCRdb, limited to in-frame rearrangements. These files lack a portion of the clones; in checked studies, under half of the deficit traces to unresolved V genes, and the cause of the others is not known. The sample profile shows roughly 60,000 clones; approximately 83% of them were found once. Jointly, the top ten make up more than 0.8% of the sample. The sample in question was CD4+ or CD8+ T cells sorted from blood, obtained in a trial of the OX40 agonist ivuxolimab. The source of these receptors is an adult with an advanced solid tumor such as melanoma, head and neck, liver or kidney cancer.

The chain carries TRBV7-8 and TRBJ2-5; D might be TRBD2 (6 bases). This CDR3 is built from 13 residues. CDR1 is SGHVS, CDR2 FQNEAQ, per germline. V was trimmed by 1 base and J by 7 bases, leaving 10 bases between them. CDR3 sequence reads: CASSLGLGGTQYF. Written as DNA, the CDR3 is TGTGCCAGCAGCTTAGGACTAGGTGGGACCCAGTACTTC.

The genes are TRBV30 and TRBJ1-2, with unresolved D. The germline V gene encodes CDR1 GTSNPN and CDR2 SVGIG (reference sequence). This CDR3 has 13 residues. V was trimmed by 3 bases and J by 3 bases, leaving 11 bases between them. The CDR3 protein is CAWRGQPYYGYTF. CDR3 DNA sequence: TGTGCCTGGAGAGGGCAGCCTTACTATGGCTACACCTTC.